Below are 5 T cell receptor beta chains sequenced from a single sample in a study of tissue T cells after allogeneic stem cell transplantation. Clones were sequenced by immunoSEQ multiplex PCR, and TCRdb holds only the in-frame ones, with some missing. The sample lists roughly 8,200 clones; roughly 38% were seen once. As for time point: mouse harvest day 14 after allogeneic transplant. The graft held 10^6 splenic CD5+ T cells and 10^7 T-cell-depleted bone marrow cells. Sequencing was performed on skin. The receptors derive from a female BALB/c mouse given C57BL/6 T cells with graft-versus-host disease after an allogeneic hematopoietic cell transplant.

This clone is medium-sized in the sample. Gene and germline names: mouse. The read ends 1 residue early relative to the CDR3; the germline J gene fills the gap. V is TRBV26 and J is TRBJ2-5, with 11 bases identical to TRBD1. There are 13 residues in the CDR3. CDR1 KGHPV and CDR2 FQNQEV come from the germline V gene (reference sequence). J lost 6 bases, V lost 6 bases, and 2 bases had no gene match. The CDR3 DNA, read in part, is TGTGCCAGCAGGGGGACAGGGGGTGACACCCAGTAC. Translated: CASRGTGGDTQY. The complete CDR3 reads CASRGTGGDTQYF.

Regarding this clone: The genes and germline here are from mouse. The sequenced CDR3 bases are TGTGCCAGCAGTGGACTGGGGGTTAGTGCAGAAACGCTGTAT. It is translated as CASSGLGVSAETLY. The full-length CDR3 reads as CASSGLGVSAETLYF. The chain carries TRBV13-1 and TRBJ2-3; 9 bases fit TRBD2. The CDR3 end lies 1 residue beyond the end of the read and is filled in from the germline J gene. V was clipped by 3 bases and J by 0 bases; unmatched bases: 2. Germline lookup yields CDR1 NSHNY and CDR2 SYGAGN. The CDR3 covers 15 residues.

A few counts support this clone. The genes and germline here are from mouse. The DNA read from the CDR3 is TGTGCCAGCAGCTCAGACTGGGGGACCGGGCAGCTCTAC. This translates into CASSSDWGTGQLY. The whole CDR3 is CASSSDWGTGQLYF. The genes are TRBV3 and TRBJ2-2; 9 positions match TRBD2. With the read ending 1 residue before the CDR3 end, the germline J gene is used to fill in that end. Trimming at V came to 4 bases and at J to 5 bases, leaving 2 bases not matched to a gene. Germline V lookup: CDR1 SNHLY, CDR2 FYNGKV (reference sequence). This CDR3 contains 14 residues.

This clone counts as medium-sized. The genes are named according to mouse. The observed sequence ends 1 residue before the CDR3 terminus, with the missing tail filled in from the germline J gene. The rearrangement joins TRBV16 to TRBJ2-7; 7 bases fit TRBD2. Germline V CDR1 and CDR2: SGHSA, FRNQAP. The CDR3 is 14 amino acids. V lost 1 base to trimming and J lost 0 bases; unmatched junction nucleotides: 0. This CDR3 reads CASSLGGGSYEQYF. CDR3 DNA (partial): TGTGCAAGCAGCTTAGGGGGGGGCTCCTATGAACAGTAC.

In this sample, this clone is medium-sized. Mouse gene names apply. The CDR3 end falls 1 residue outside the read, so it is completed with the germline J gene. V usage is TRBV4 and J usage is TRBJ2-2, with 10 bases identical to TRBD2. The CDR3 spans 16 residues. Germline CDR1 reads LGHDT; CDR2 reads YNNKQL (reference sequence). The junction had 3 bases not matched to a gene; V was cut back by 4 bases and J by 1 base. This CDR3 is CASSSYWGGNTGQLYF. CDR3 bases read: TGTGCCAGCAGCTCCTACTGGGGGGGAAACACCGGGCAGCTCTAC. Full variable domain (remainder filled in from reference TRBV4 and TRBJ2-2): ETAVFQTPNYHVTQVGNEVSFNCKQTLGHDTMYWYKQDSKKLLKIMFSYNNKQLIVNETVPRRFSPQSSDKAHLNLRIKSVEPEDSAVYLCASSSYWGGNTGQLYFGEGSKLTVL.